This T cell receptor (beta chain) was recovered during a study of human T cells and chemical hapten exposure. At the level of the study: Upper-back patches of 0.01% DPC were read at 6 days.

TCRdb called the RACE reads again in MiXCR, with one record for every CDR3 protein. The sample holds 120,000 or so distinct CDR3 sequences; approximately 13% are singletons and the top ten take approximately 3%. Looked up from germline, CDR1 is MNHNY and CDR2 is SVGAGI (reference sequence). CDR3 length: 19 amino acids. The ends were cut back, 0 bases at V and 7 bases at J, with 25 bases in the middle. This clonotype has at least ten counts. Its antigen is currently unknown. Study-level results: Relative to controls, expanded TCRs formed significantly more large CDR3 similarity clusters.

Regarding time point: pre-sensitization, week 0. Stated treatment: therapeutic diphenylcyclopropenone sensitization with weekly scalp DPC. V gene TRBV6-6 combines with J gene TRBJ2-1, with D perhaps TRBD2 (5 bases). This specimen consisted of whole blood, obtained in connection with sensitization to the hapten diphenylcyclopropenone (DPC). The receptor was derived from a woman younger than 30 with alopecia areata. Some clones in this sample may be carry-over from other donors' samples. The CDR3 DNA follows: TGTGCCAGCAGTTACTCCCGAGGGTCTTCTCAGAGAACATCAAATGAGCAGTTCTTC. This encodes CASSYSRGSSQRTSNEQFF.